Listed here are 22 T cell receptor beta chains from one sample, sequenced in a study of T cells after yellow fever vaccination. TCRdb processed the 5' RACE reads anew with MiXCR; each CDR3 protein has one entry. The sample has 500,000 to 650,000 distinct CDR3 sequences, 13% seen once. Sequences were derived from PBMCs, sampled on the day of the yellow fever booster vaccination. These TCRs come from a man aged 25 to 45 who received the YFV17D yellow fever vaccine.

The genes are TRBV7-9 and TRBJ2-5, with D maybe TRBD1 (6 bases). CDR3 size: 13 residues. V was cut by 1 base and J by 8 bases, with 11 bases left in between. Germline V CDR1 and CDR2: SEHNR, FQNEAQ (reference sequence). In nucleotides, the CDR3 is TGTGCCAGCAGCTTAGGGACAGAGGGCACCCAGTACTTC. It is translated as CASSLGTEGTQYF.

This clonotype was observed a few times. The rearrangement uses TRBV29-1 and TRBJ2-7, with 10 bases fitting TRBD1. Per the germline V gene, CDR1 is SQVTM and CDR2 is ANQGSEA. The CDR3 is 13 residues long. V gave up 0 bases and J gave up 6 bases; unmatched junction bases: 2. The CDR3 DNA reads as TGCAGCGTTGAAGAAGGACAGGGGGTCGAGCAGTACTTC. As protein: CSVEEGQGVEQYF.

This clonotype came up a few times. The chain is built from TRBV20-1 and TRBJ2-1; 7 positions agree with TRBD2. Germline V lookup: CDR1 DFQATT, CDR2 SNEGSKA (reference sequence). Germline trimming cut 6 bases from V and 2 bases from J; bases unmatched to any gene: 10. The CDR3 loop spans 15 amino acids. CDR3 protein: CSATEKAGPYNEQFF. CDR3 nucleotide sequence: TGCAGTGCGACCGAAAAAGCGGGACCCTACAATGAGCAGTTCTTC.

This sequence joins TRBV12-3 or TRBV12-4 and TRBJ1-5; TRBD1 is a possible D gene (5 bases). The CDR3 totals 18 residues. V lost 2 bases, J lost 0 bases, and 17 bases lay in between. CDR3 in amino acids: CASSLNRPGPTSNQPQHF. The CDR3 DNA is TGTGCCAGCAGTTTAAACCGGCCAGGGCCCACTAGCAATCAGCCCCAGCATTTT.

This clonotype came up a few times. The V and J genes are TRBV5-1 and TRBJ2-7; possibly TRBD2 for D (6 bases). V was trimmed by 0 bases and J by 1 base, leaving 11 bases between them. This CDR3 is 15 amino acids long. Germline CDR1 is SGHRS and CDR2 is YFSETQ. DNA of the CDR3: TGCGCCAGCAGCTTGGGGGTGACTAGTTCCTACGAGCAGTACTTC. Its protein product is CASSLGVTSSYEQYF.

This chain connects TRBV6-1 to TRBJ2-7, with D uncertain. The CDR3 totals 15 residues. Germline V gives CDR1 MNHNS, CDR2 SASEGT. Trimming pared 6 bases from V and 2 bases from J, leaving 17 bases between. The CDR3 sequence: CASRSSGLFAYEQYF. The CDR3, as DNA: TGTGCCAGCAGATCATCCGGGCTCTTCGCCTACGAGCAGTACTTC.

This clonotype was seen more than once but under ten times. The chain employs TRBV20-1 and TRBJ2-7; D is unresolved. Trimming took 1 base from V and 5 from J, leaving 12 bases between them. From germline, CDR1 is DFQATT and CDR2 SNEGSKA (reference sequence). This CDR3 has 13 amino acids. This CDR3 reads CSARGSPPNEQYF. CDR3 in DNA: TGCAGTGCTAGAGGGTCGCCTCCGAACGAGCAGTACTTC.

The chain couples TRBV12-3 or TRBV12-4 to TRBJ2-1, with 7 bases that match TRBD2. The CDR3 extends over 13 amino acids. V shed 6 bases and J 4 bases; nucleotides not matched to a gene: 3. DNA for the CDR3: TGTGCCAGCAGAACTAGCGCTTACAATGAGCAGTTCTTC. Translating it yields CASRTSAYNEQFF.

This clonotype was counted a few times. V and J are TRBV9 and TRBJ2-6; a possible D gene is TRBD1 (5 bases). This CDR3 comprises 14 residues. Between the trimmed V and J ends, which lost 5 bases and 3 bases, there was a span of 9 bases. The germline V gene has CDR1 SGDLS and CDR2 YYNGEE. For the CDR3, the DNA is TGTGCCAGCAGGCAGGGATATGGGGCCAACGTCCTGACTTTC. It yields the protein CASRQGYGANVLTF.

This clonotype was seen only a few times. The rearrangement joins TRBV5-1 to TRBJ2-4, with D possibly being TRBD1 (6 bases). The CDR3 length is 15 residues. V was clipped by 4 bases and J by 8 bases, with 19 bases between them. Germline V gene lookup returns CDR1 SGHRS and CDR2 YFSETQ. CDR3 DNA sequence: TGCGCCAGCAGCCCCTCCGACATGGGGGCGGACATTCAGTACTTC. As protein: CASSPSDMGADIQYF.

The chain joins TRBV10-3 to TRBJ2-1; D is possibly TRBD2 (6 bases). V was pared by 6 bases and J by 6 bases, with 18 bases between. The length of the CDR3 is 15 residues. The germline V gene encodes CDR1 ENHRY and CDR2 SYGVKD. DNA for the CDR3: TGTGCCATCAGAGTTCAAGCGGGTATGCTCAATGAGCAGTTCTTC. As protein: CAIRVQAGMLNEQFF.

The chain has TRBV4-3 and TRBJ2-7; D remains unclear. Trimming shortened V by 0 bases and J by 3 bases, and 12 bases separated the two germline ends. The V gene's germline CDR1 is LGHNA and CDR2 YSLEER. This CDR3 is built from 15 residues. CDR3 in DNA: TGCGCCAGCAGCCAAGACTCGGGTCGGAACTACGAGCAGTACTTC. The encoded protein is CASSQDSGRNYEQYF.

This clonotype has only a few counts. This chain uses TRBV7-8 with TRBJ2-3, with 13 bases lining up with TRBD2. Trimming at V came to 1 base and at J to 2 bases, leaving 3 bases not matched to a gene. Germline lookup yields CDR1 SGHVS and CDR2 FQNEAQ. The CDR3 has 17 residues. CDR3 in amino acids: CASSLEGLAGHTDTQYF. The CDR3 DNA sequence: TGTGCCAGCAGCTTAGAGGGACTAGCGGGACACACAGATACGCAGTATTTT.

The genes are TRBV9 and TRBJ2-1, with D maybe TRBD2 (5 bases). In germline, CDR1 is SGDLS, CDR2 YYNGEE. The CDR3 has 15 residues. Trimming left V 4 bases short and J 5 bases short, with 16 bases between. CDR3 nucleotides: TGTGCCAGCAGCCCCCTAGGAGGTCTTAACAATGAGCAGTTCTTC. Translating it yields CASSPLGGLNNEQFF. Full variable domain (rest looked up from reference TRBV9 and TRBJ2-1): DSGVTQTPKHLITATGQRVTLRCSPRSGDLSVYWYQQSLDQGLQFLIQYYNGEERAKGNILERFSAQQFPDLHSELNLSSLELGDSALYFCASSPLGGLNNEQFFGPGTRLTVL.

The rearrangement joins TRBV18 to TRBJ1-2; 8 nucleotides match TRBD1. The CDR3 loop spans 15 amino acids. CDR1 is KGHSH and CDR2 is LQKENI in the germline V gene. Trimming cost V 1 base and J 5 bases; bases outside gene matches: 6. The CDR3 DNA reads as TGTGCCAGCTCACCACTCAGACAGGGGCTTTATGGCTACACCTTC. Translated, it gives CASSPLRQGLYGYTF.

This clonotype was observed a few times. This sequence joins TRBV28 and TRBJ2-7; D is undetermined. V was cut by 2 bases and J by 6 bases, with 8 bases left in between. Germline V CDR1 and CDR2: MDHEN, SYDVKM. The CDR3 totals 12 residues. Here the CDR3 DNA reads TGTGCCAGCAGTTTACGTACGCTCGAGCAGTACTTC. Its translation is CASSLRTLEQYF.

This clonotype was seen at least ten times. The chain combines TRBV5-1 with TRBJ2-7; TRBD2 matches 11 bases. The CDR3 runs to 15 residues. V dropped 4 bases and J dropped 7; count of bases not matched to a gene: 10. Germline assignment: CDR1 SGHRS and CDR2 YFSETQ. CDR3: CASSTELAGVGEQYF. The CDR3, as DNA: TGCGCCAGCAGCACCGAACTAGCGGGAGTGGGTGAGCAGTACTTC.

This clonotype was seen a handful of times. The chain has TRBV7-2 and TRBJ1-4; D unclear. The V end lost 0 bases, the J end lost 11 bases, and 10 bases lay between the germline ends. The CDR3 runs 13 residues. Germline V gene sequence: CDR1 SGHTA, CDR2 FQGNSA. The CDR3 reads CASSLAPGVKLFF. The CDR3 region has the DNA TGTGCCAGCAGCTTAGCGCCTGGGGTGAAACTGTTTTTT.

This clonotype has more than one count but fewer than ten. The chain carries TRBV20-1 and TRBJ2-4, with 7 bases fitting TRBD2. This CDR3 has 12 amino acids. Germline CDR1 DFQATT, CDR2 SNEGSKA (reference sequence). V gave up 6 bases and J gave up 7 bases; unmatched junction bases: 6. The CDR3 coding sequence is TGCAGTGCACATCAGGGAGGGAACATTCAGTACTTC. This sequence encodes CSAHQGGNIQYF.

This clonotype has only a few counts. The rearrangement links TRBV6-2 or TRBV6-3 to TRBJ2-7; D may be TRBD1 or TRBD2 (6 bases each). Germline V gene lookup returns CDR1 MNHEY and CDR2 SVGEGT. The germline V and J ends were trimmed by 7 bases and 7 bases, with 17 bases remaining between them. There are 13 residues in the CDR3. The CDR3 protein is CASKDPGGREQYF. CDR3 in DNA: TGTGCCAGCAAGGATCCCGGGGGCAGGGAGCAGTACTTC.

The V gene is TRBV20-1, the J gene TRBJ2-5; no clear D gene. The CDR3 contains 17 residues. Germline lookup yields CDR1 DFQATT and CDR2 SNEGSKA (reference sequence). With 3 bases removed from V and 1 base from J, the gap between germline ends came to 21 bases. This CDR3 reads CSASSRRGRRAQETQYF. The CDR3 DNA is TGCAGTGCTAGCTCTAGACGTGGCAGAAGAGCCCAAGAGACCCAGTACTTC.

The chain carries TRBV15 and TRBJ2-7; 7 bases are a match to TRBD1. This CDR3 is 14 amino acids long. The trim removed 4 bases at V and 2 bases at J, leaving 5 bases unmatched. Germline V gene lookup returns CDR1 LNHNV and CDR2 YYDKDF (reference sequence). The CDR3 protein is CATSNRQGPYEQYF. DNA of the CDR3: TGTGCCACCAGCAACCGACAGGGTCCCTACGAGCAGTACTTC.